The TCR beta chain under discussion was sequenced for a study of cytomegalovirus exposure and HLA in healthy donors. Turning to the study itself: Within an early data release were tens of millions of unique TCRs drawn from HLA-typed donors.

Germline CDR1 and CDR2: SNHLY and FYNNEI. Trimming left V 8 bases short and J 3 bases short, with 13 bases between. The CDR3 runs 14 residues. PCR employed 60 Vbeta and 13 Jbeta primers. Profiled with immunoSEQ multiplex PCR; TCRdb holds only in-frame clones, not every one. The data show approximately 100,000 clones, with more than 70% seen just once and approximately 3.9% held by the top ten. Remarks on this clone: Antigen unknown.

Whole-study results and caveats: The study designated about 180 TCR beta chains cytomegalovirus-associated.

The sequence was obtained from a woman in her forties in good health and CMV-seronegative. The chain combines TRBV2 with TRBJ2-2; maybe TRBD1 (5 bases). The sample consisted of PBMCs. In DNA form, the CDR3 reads TGTGCCAGCTCAGGGCGGATTGACACCGGGGAGCTGTTTTTT. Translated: CASSGRIDTGELFF.